These 4 T cell receptor beta chains originate from one sample sequenced in a study of shared clonotypes between healthy human individuals (dated by TCRdb to 2019 to 2021). Preparation of the library involved the immunoSEQ multiplex PCR assay. TCRdb retrieved this table from immuneACCESS and kept in-frame rearrangements only. Not all clones are present; in checked studies, unresolved V genes account for under half, and no reason is known for the remainder. This sample has approximately 500,000 clones in its table, and around 74% of those were observed once. The ten largest clones capture roughly 13% of the sample. Source material: PBMCs. The receptors shown here come from a woman aged 40 to 55 in good health. Some clones in this sample may be carry-over from other donors' samples.

V is TRBV7-3 and J is TRBJ2-3, with D possibly being TRBD1 (5 bases). There are 13 residues in the CDR3. Germline V gives CDR1 SGHTA, CDR2 FQGTGA. Trimming removed 8 bases at V and 0 bases at J, with 9 bases between. CDR3 bases: TGTGCCAGCGGGGCTTATAGCACAGATACGCAGTATTTT. Translation gives CASGAYSTDTQYF.

The chain has TRBV4-3 and TRBJ2-2, with 10 bases lining up with TRBD2. The V gene's germline CDR1 is LGHNA and CDR2 YSLEER. This CDR3 region has 18 residues. Trimming cost V 1 base and J 2 bases; bases outside gene matches: 7. The CDR3: CASSQVGLAGANTGELFF. The CDR3 DNA follows: TGCGCCAGCAGCCAAGTTGGCCTAGCGGGAGCTAACACCGGGGAGCTGTTTTTT.

This rearrangement joins TRBV15 to TRBJ2-3; D call uncertain. With 0 bases removed from V and 0 bases from J, the gap between germline ends came to 13 bases. The CDR3 consists of 17 residues. The germline gives CDR1 LNHNV, CDR2 YYDKDF (reference sequence). CDR3 in DNA: TGTGCCACCAGCAGAGATAATCGTGGCCTGAGCACAGATACGCAGTATTTT. It translates to CATSRDNRGLSTDTQYF.

This rearrangement joins TRBV11-3 to TRBJ2-3, with 7 bases that match TRBD1. From germline, CDR1 is SGHNT and CDR2 YENEEA. Trimming at V came to 6 bases and at J to 4 bases, leaving 16 bases not matched to a gene. The CDR3 consists of 17 residues. The CDR3 nucleotides read TGTGCCAGCAGTTCAGGGGGAGCCCTTTCTTGGCCAGATACGCAGTATTTT. Translating it yields CASSSGGALSWPDTQYF. The complete variable domain, with remaining parts taken from reference TRBV11-3 and TRBJ2-3, reads EAGVVQSPRYKIIEKKQPVAFWCNPISGHNTLYWYLQNLGQGPELLIRYENEEAVDDSQLPKDRFSAERLKGVDSTLKIQPAELGDSAVYLCASSSGGALSWPDTQYFGPGTRLTVL.